These 13 T cell receptor beta chains share one sample of origin, sequenced in a study of T-cell memory formation after mild COVID-19. TCRdb re-analysed the 5' RACE reads in MiXCR, keeping a single row per CDR3 protein. There are around 250,000 distinct CDR3 sequences in the sample; approximately 15% occur only once, and around 2.2% lies in the top ten. Sequenced material: PBMCs or a T cell subset sorted from them (not recorded which). These receptors were collected from an adult woman who had mild COVID-19 (a few samples of this study predate the infection). Cell type and time point are not known.

This clonotype was detected many times. DNA of the CDR3: TGTGCCAGCAGCTTGACATTCGCGGATACGCAGTATTTT. It encodes CASSLTFADTQYF. V usage is TRBV5-4 and J usage is TRBJ2-3; D call uncertain. The germline V gene encodes CDR1 SGHNT and CDR2 YYREEE (reference sequence). V gave up 1 base and J gave up 6 bases, with 9 bases separating them. The CDR3 covers 13 residues.

There are a few counts of this clonotype. The chain links TRBV6-1 to TRBJ1-5; no clear D. This CDR3 comprises 12 residues. The V end lost 3 bases, the J end lost 7 bases, and 7 bases lay between the germline ends. Germline CDR1 reads MNHNS; CDR2 reads SASEGT. The CDR3 region has the DNA TGTGCCAGCAGTGACCGGGCCCAGCCCCAGCATTTT. It translates to CASSDRAQPQHF.

The chain has TRBV7-2 and TRBJ2-7; TRBD1 aligns across 7 bases. This CDR3 is built from 14 residues. Germline V gives CDR1 SGHTA, CDR2 FQGNSA. J lost 0 bases, V lost 6 bases, and 5 bases had no gene match. CDR3: CASSTGQNSYEQYF. The CDR3 nucleotides read TGTGCCAGCAGTACGGGACAGAACTCCTACGAGCAGTACTTC.

The rearrangement links TRBV20-1 to TRBJ2-3; D possibly corresponds to TRBD1 (6 bases). The V end was cut by 6 bases, the J end by 4 bases, with 11 bases between. Germline lookup yields CDR1 DFQATT and CDR2 SNEGSKA (reference sequence). This CDR3 is built from 12 residues. CDR3 coding DNA: TGCAGTGCGCCGGCAGGGGCAGATACGCAGTATTTT. Protein product: CSAPAGADTQYF.

This clonotype was seen at least ten times. The J gene is TRBJ2-7, the V gene TRBV5-4; TRBD2 aligns across 9 bases. Germline CDR1 and CDR2: SGHNT and YYREEE (reference sequence). V shed 0 bases and J 7 bases; nucleotides not matched to a gene: 11. This CDR3 is built from 16 residues. In DNA form, the CDR3 reads TGTGCCAGCAGCTTGGGAGGTAGCGGGAGTTCCTTGGAGCAGTACTTC. Protein product: CASSLGGSGSSLEQYF.

This clonotype appeared a few times. The chain has TRBV12-3 or TRBV12-4 and TRBJ1-5; TRBD1 matches at 7 bases. V dropped 6 bases and J dropped 4; count of bases not matched to a gene: 9. This CDR3 contains 15 residues. The CDR3 reads CASRLTGEGNQPQHF. CDR3 DNA sequence: TGTGCCAGCAGATTAACAGGGGAAGGAAATCAGCCCCAGCATTTT.

In this sample, this clonotype turned up a few times. The rearrangement links TRBV4-1 to TRBJ1-1, with D unresolved. The CDR3 is made up of 17 amino acids. Per germline, CDR1 MGHRA and CDR2 YSYEKL. Trimming took off 4 bases at V and 5 bases at J, with 23 bases between the two ends. CDR3 coding DNA: TGCGCCAGCAGCCGACTAACCTTGGGTCTTTCTGGGACTGAAGCTTTCTTT. Protein sequence: CASSRLTLGLSGTEAFF.

A few counts support this clonotype. The rearrangement joins TRBV7-2 to TRBJ1-1; D remains ambiguous. The germline CDR1 and CDR2 sequences are SGHTA and FQGNSA. This CDR3 region has 14 residues. With 2 bases removed from V and 3 bases from J, the gap between germline ends came to 10 bases. CDR3 bases: TGTGCCAGCAGCTTAAACGGACGGCACACTGAAGCTTTCTTT. Amino acid sequence: CASSLNGRHTEAFF.

Concerning this clonotype: One end of the junction fails to match germline, which may point to a read error. This chain connects TRBV12-3 or TRBV12-4 to TRBJ1-2; D not resolved. The CDR3 loop spans 14 amino acids. As DNA, the CDR3 is TGTTCCAGCAGTCACAACCGGCCCAACTATGGCTACACCTTC. Translation: CSSSHNRPNYGYTF.

This clonotype has just a few counts. V gene TRBV6-2 or TRBV6-3 combines with J gene TRBJ2-2; D is uncertain. The CDR3 consists of 12 residues. Germline V gives CDR1 MNHEY, CDR2 SVGEGT. V shed 2 bases and J shed 6 bases, with 4 bases lying between them. Here the CDR3 reads CASSYRAGELFF. The CDR3 bases are TGTGCCAGCAGTTACAGGGCCGGGGAGCTGTTTTTT.

V is TRBV10-3 and J is TRBJ2-3; D is possibly TRBD2 (7 bases). The CDR3 loop spans 20 amino acids. Germline assignment: CDR1 ENHRY and CDR2 SYGVKD. V was clipped by 7 bases and J by 3 bases, with 32 bases between them. The CDR3, as DNA: TGTGCCATCAAGGTTACCGTGGACGGGGGGCGAAGGTCCCGGACAGATACGCAGTATTTT. Amino acid sequence: CAIKVTVDGGRRSRTDTQYF.

This clonotype was seen ten or more times. The chain joins TRBV5-1 to TRBJ1-1; the match to TRBD1 covers 7 bases. Per the germline V gene, CDR1 is SGHRS and CDR2 is YFSETQ. The ends lost 3 bases at V and 7 bases at J; junction bases unmatched: 3. This CDR3 spans 12 amino acids. The CDR3 DNA sequence: TGCGCCAGCAGCTACGCAGGGGGTGAAGCTTTCTTT. Translating it yields CASSYAGGEAFF.

The chain combines TRBV3-1 with TRBJ2-4, with D unclear. CDR3 size: 15 residues. The germline gives CDR1 LGHDT, CDR2 YNNKEL (reference sequence). The V and J ends lost 1 base and 8 bases respectively, with 15 bases between them. CDR3 sequence reads: CASSQGWTERDIQYF. CDR3 sequence (DNA): TGTGCCAGCAGCCAAGGCTGGACCGAAAGGGACATTCAGTACTTC.